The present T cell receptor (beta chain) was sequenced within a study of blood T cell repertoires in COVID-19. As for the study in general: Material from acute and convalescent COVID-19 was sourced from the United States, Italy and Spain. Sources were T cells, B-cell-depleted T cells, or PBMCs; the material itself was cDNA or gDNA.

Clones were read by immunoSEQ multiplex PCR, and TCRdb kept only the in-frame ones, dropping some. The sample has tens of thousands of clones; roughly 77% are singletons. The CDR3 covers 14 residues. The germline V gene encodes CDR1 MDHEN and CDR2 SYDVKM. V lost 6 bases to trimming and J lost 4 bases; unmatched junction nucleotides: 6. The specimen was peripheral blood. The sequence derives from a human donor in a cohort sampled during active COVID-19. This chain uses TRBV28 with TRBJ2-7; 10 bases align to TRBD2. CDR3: CASSGTSELYEQYF. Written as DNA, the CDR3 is TGTGCCAGCAGCGGGACTAGCGAGTTATACGAGCAGTACTTC.